The 11 T cell receptor beta chains below were found in one sample sequenced in a study of blood T cells in healthy people across ages. For the second PCR, which ran for roughly 6 to 11 cycles, a sample-barcoded 5' primer and a J-beta primer mix were used. TCRdb recomputed calls from the 5' RACE reads with MiXCR, one row per CDR3 protein. This sample carries about 720,000 distinct CDR3 sequences, 25% of them seen once, and the ten largest clones take around 3.6%. Another study also made use of these data, one on T cells of mothers and their children.

Sequencing was performed on blood. The receptors derive from a boy aged 10-17 years in good health.

This chain uses TRBV15 with TRBJ2-7; maybe TRBD2 (5 bases). V was pared by 0 bases and J by 6 bases, with 18 bases between. Germline V gives CDR1 LNHNV, CDR2 YYDKDF (reference sequence). This CDR3 comprises 16 residues. CDR3 in amino acids: CATSREALAPGGEQYF. The CDR3 DNA sequence: TGTGCCACCAGCAGAGAGGCTCTAGCCCCAGGCGGCGAGCAGTACTTC.

This clonotype was seen more than once but under ten times. The chain links TRBV7-2 to TRBJ1-1, with D unresolved. There are 12 residues in the CDR3. Germline CDR1 SGHTA, CDR2 FQGNSA. V dropped 3 bases and J dropped 4 bases, with 6 bases sitting between them. This CDR3 reads CASSFLGTEAFF. CDR3 DNA: TGTGCCAGCAGCTTCTTGGGCACTGAAGCTTTCTTT.

This CDR3 is CSASRTANYEQYF. CDR3 nucleotides: TGCAGTGCTAGCAGGACAGCCAATTACGAGCAGTACTTC. The rearrangement joins TRBV20-1 to TRBJ2-7; a weak D match, TRBD1 (6 bases). This CDR3 has 13 residues. Germline CDR1 is DFQATT and CDR2 is SNEGSKA (reference sequence). The V and J ends lost 3 bases and 4 bases respectively, with 13 bases between them.

V gene TRBV20-1 combines with J gene TRBJ1-1; 11 bases match TRBD1. The CDR3 has 14 residues. Germline V lookup: CDR1 DFQATT, CDR2 SNEGSKA (reference sequence). J gave up 9 bases and V 5 bases, and 11 bases lay outside the gene matches. CDR3 nucleotide sequence: TGCAGTGCTCGGACAGGGGGCGCAGTTTTCCAAGCTTTCTTT. This codes for CSARTGGAVFQAFF.

CDR3: CASSPGTVTGELFF. CDR3 nucleotides: TGTGCCAGCAGTCCCGGGACGGTCACCGGGGAGCTGTTTTTT. The rearrangement links TRBV7-9 to TRBJ2-2, with D perhaps matching TRBD1 or TRBD2 (5 bases each). Trimming cost V 6 bases and J 4 bases, with 12 bases left between them. The CDR3 length is 14 residues. CDR1 is SEHNR, CDR2 FQNEAQ, per germline (reference sequence).

The chain combines TRBV5-1 with TRBJ2-6; 12 bases fit TRBD1. Unmatched junction bases numbered 10, after V lost 4 bases and J lost 2 bases. The CDR3 has 19 residues. Germline CDR1 and CDR2: SGHRS and YFSETQ. The CDR3 here is CASSPAPGQGATGANVLTF. The CDR3 DNA is TGCGCCAGCAGCCCTGCCCCGGGACAGGGGGCAACTGGGGCCAACGTCCTGACTTTC.

This clonotype was seen a few times. In nucleotides, the CDR3 is TGCGCCAGCAGCTTGAACGGCGGGAACACCTACGAGCAGTACTTC. This translates into CASSLNGGNTYEQYF. The V gene is TRBV5-1, the J gene TRBJ2-7; perhaps TRBD2 as D (6 bases). Between the trimmed V and J ends, which lost 1 base and 2 bases, there was a span of 13 bases. Per the germline V gene, CDR1 is SGHRS and CDR2 is YFSETQ. The length of the CDR3 is 15 residues.

In regard to this clonotype: At one of its ends the junction is not consistent with the germline gene, which may arise from a read error. This rearrangement joins TRBV20-1 to TRBJ2-3, with TRBD2 matching over 13 bases. The CDR3 covers 15 residues. Germline V gives CDR1 DFQATT, CDR2 SNEGSKA (reference sequence). CDR3: CSARGTSGASDTQYF. The CDR3 DNA follows: TGCAGTGCAAGAGGGACTAGCGGGGCTTCAGATACGCAGTATTTT.

This clonotype has only a few counts. The V and J genes are TRBV29-1 and TRBJ2-5; perhaps TRBD1 as D (6 bases). This CDR3 spans 13 amino acids. Germline CDR1 reads SQVTM; CDR2 reads ANQGSEA. V lost 5 bases to trimming and J lost 4 bases, with 14 bases between them. As DNA, the CDR3 is TGCAGCGTTCCAGGGTTCAGGGGAGAGACCCAGTACTTC. It codes for CSVPGFRGETQYF.

The J gene is TRBJ2-7, the V gene TRBV7-8, with 8 nucleotides matching TRBD2. The CDR3 is made up of 16 amino acids. J gave up 4 bases and V 2 bases, and 10 bases lay outside the gene matches. Germline values: CDR1 SGHVS, CDR2 FQNEAQ. The CDR3 region is CASSLMSSGSSYEQYF. The CDR3 DNA follows: TGTGCCAGCAGCTTAATGTCCAGCGGGAGTTCGTACGAGCAGTACTTC.

This clonotype has only a few counts. This chain uses TRBV12-3 or TRBV12-4 with TRBJ2-1; D gene ambiguous. This CDR3 spans 14 amino acids. The germline V and J ends were trimmed by 2 bases and 7 bases, with 12 bases remaining between them. CDR3 DNA: TGTGCCAGCAGTTTAAACGAACCATCGAATGAGCAGTTCTTC. Protein: CASSLNEPSNEQFF.